This is a list of T cell receptor beta chains from one sample in a study of blood T cells in healthy people across ages. TCRdb re-analysed the 5' RACE reads in MiXCR, keeping a single row per CDR3 protein. The sample contains approximately 1.5 million distinct CDR3 sequences, roughly 32% of which appear only once. Sequenced material: blood. These receptors all come from a woman between 25 and 40 years old in good health. CDR3s include the opening cysteine and the closing phenylalanine or tryptophan. D genes are given only for firm matches. Clone sizes are given selectively: once, few, many, or a class where the clone is expanded.

j_call	v_call	d_call	clone_size	cdr3_nt	cdr3_aa
TRBJ2-5	TRBV11-2	-	-	TGTGCCAGCAACTTAGGTGGGAGGCCGTCGACCCAGTACTTC	CASNLGGRPSTQYF
TRBJ2-3	TRBV18	TRBD1	few	TGTGCCAGCTCGCGTGTCGTGGGACAGTCTTCCCAGGATACGCAGTATTTT	CASSRVVGQSSQDTQYF
TRBJ2-3	TRBV11-3	TRBD2	-	TGTGCCAGCAGCTCTAGCGGGGGAGACACAGATACGCAGTATTTT	CASSSSGGDTDTQYF
TRBJ2-1	TRBV7-2	TRBD1	few	TGTGCCAGCACCGGACTGACAGGGGGCAATGAGCAGTTCTTC	CASTGLTGGNEQFF
TRBJ2-7	TRBV12-3/TRBV12-4	TRBD1	-	TGTGCCAGCAGTTTGGCTTTCGACAGGGTTTACGAGCAGTACTTC	CASSLAFDRVYEQYF
TRBJ2-5	TRBV9	-	many	TGTGCCAGCAGCGTAGCCGCCGGGGGCCAAGAGACCCAGTACTTC	CASSVAAGGQETQYF
TRBJ1-2	TRBV20-1	TRBD1	-	TGCAGTGCTGGGGACAGAAGTTATGGCTACACCTTC	CSAGDRSYGYTF
TRBJ1-3	TRBV2	-	-	TGTGCCAGCAGTTCCCGAGGATTCTCTGGAAACACCATATATTTT	CASSSRGFSGNTIYF
TRBJ1-5	TRBV15	-	-	TGTGCCACCAGCAGAGATAAGGGAGTGAATCAGCCCCAGCATTTT	CATSRDKGVNQPQHF
TRBJ1-2	TRBV5-6	-	-	TGTGCCAGCAGCTTGGAGCTCAGGGAAGGGGCTAACTATGGCTACACCTTC	CASSLELREGANYGYTF
TRBJ2-3	TRBV7-9	-	-	TGTGCCAGCAGCTTAGTCTCGATAAGGGGGACAGATACGCAGTATTTT	CASSLVSIRGTDTQYF
TRBJ2-7	TRBV20-1	TRBD2	few	TGCAGTGCCAACCCCGCGGGGGTCTCCTACGAGCAGTACTTC	CSANPAGVSYEQYF
TRBJ1-2	TRBV29-1	TRBD1	-	TGCGGCGTTCGACAGGGCGACTATGGCTACACCTTC	CGVRQGDYGYTF
TRBJ2-6	TRBV4-1	-	few	TGCGCCAGCAGCCAAGAGGGCCCGAGGTCTGGGGCCAACGTCCTGACTTTC	CASSQEGPRSGANVLTF
TRBJ1-1	TRBV18	-	-	TGTGCCAGCTCACCCTTAATAGAGAACACTGAAGCTTTCTTT	CASSPLIENTEAFF
TRBJ1-5	TRBV2	-	once	TGTGCCAGCAGACTGCGTAGCAGTCAGCCCCAGCATTTT	CASRLRSSQPQHF
TRBJ1-1	TRBV6-2/TRBV6-3	-	few	TGTGCCAGCAGTTTAAGGACAAGGGCTTTCTTT	CASSLRTRAFF
TRBJ1-2	TRBV20-1	-	-	TGCAGTGCGAAGGACAGCAATACTAACTATGGCTACACCTTC	CSAKDSNTNYGYTF
TRBJ2-1	TRBV4-1	TRBD2	-	TGCGCCAGCAGCACGACTAGCCCGACCTACAATGAGCAGTTCTTC	CASSTTSPTYNEQFF
TRBJ2-2	TRBV5-1	-	few	TGCGCCAGCAGCTCGCAGAGCAACACCGGGGAGCTGTTTTTT	CASSSQSNTGELFF
TRBJ2-1	TRBV5-1	TRBD2	-	TGCGCCAGCAGGCTAACACTAGCGGGAGGGCCGGGGAATGAGCAGTTCTTC	CASRLTLAGGPGNEQFF
TRBJ1-2	TRBV28	-	once	TGTGCCAGCAACGCCCCGGACACCTATGGCTACACCTTC	CASNAPDTYGYTF
TRBJ2-7	TRBV7-2	TRBD2	-	TGTGCCAGCAGCGTAATACTAGCGCGAAGCTCCTACGAGCAGTACTTC	CASSVILARSSYEQYF
TRBJ2-1	TRBV6-5	-	-	TGTGCCAGCAGTTACGGGACACCCTCCTACAATGAGCAGTTCTTC	CASSYGTPSYNEQFF
TRBJ1-1	TRBV10-3	TRBD1	-	TGTGCCATCAGCGCACGGGGACAGAAGGACACTGAAGCTTTCTTT	CAISARGQKDTEAFF
TRBJ1-6	TRBV7-2	-	few	TGTGCCAGCAGAGCGGGGGGGATAAGCTCCTATAATTCACCCCTCCACTTT	CASRAGGISSYNSPLHF
TRBJ1-1	TRBV29-1	-	few	TGCAGCGTACCATATAACAGGGCGGGAGCTTTCTTT	CSVPYNRAGAFF
TRBJ2-2	TRBV6-1	-	once	TGTGCCAGCTCATGGGACATCCGGGTGAGGGAGACCGGGGAGCTGTTTTTT	CASSWDIRVRETGELFF
TRBJ2-3	TRBV9	TRBD2	-	TGTGCCAGCACCGAAGGGACTAGCGGTAGCACAGATACGCAGTATTTT	CASTEGTSGSTDTQYF
TRBJ1-4	TRBV14	-	many	TGTGCCAGCAGCCAAGGGTTCGGGGGGCCCGATGAAAAACTGTTTTTT	CASSQGFGGPDEKLFF
TRBJ1-1	TRBV6-5	-	few	TGTGCCAGCAGTTACTCGGTCGAAAACACTGAAGCTTTCTTT	CASSYSVENTEAFF
TRBJ1-4	TRBV12-3/TRBV12-4	-	-	TGTGCCAGCAAATCCAGGGTTAATGAAAAACTGTTTTTT	CASKSRVNEKLFF
TRBJ1-2	TRBV12-3/TRBV12-4	-	-	TGTGCCAGCAGCTACCAGGACAGCTATGGCTACACCTTC	CASSYQDSYGYTF
TRBJ2-1	TRBV20-1	-	few	TGCAGTGCTACATCGACAGCAGGCTCCTACAATGAGCAGTTCTTC	CSATSTAGSYNEQFF
TRBJ2-7	TRBV28	-	-	TGTGCCAGCAGTCCCTTGCTGAGGTACGAGCAGTACTTC	CASSPLLRYEQYF
TRBJ1-2	TRBV6-5	TRBD1	-	TGTGCCAGCAGTTACCCAAGGGACAGCTATGGCTACACCTTC	CASSYPRDSYGYTF
TRBJ1-2	TRBV5-1	TRBD1	-	TGCGCCAGCAGCTTGGATCCCTTGAGGACAGGGGGCACCTTCTATGGCTACACCTTC	CASSLDPLRTGGTFYGYTF
TRBJ2-7	TRBV5-1	TRBD2	few	TGCGCCAGCAGCGAGCGGGTAGCGGGGAAGGTAAGGGACGAGCAGTACTTC	CASSERVAGKVRDEQYF
TRBJ2-5	TRBV7-2	TRBD2	few	TGTGCCAGCAGTCCCGGGACTAGTTTTGAGACCCAGTACTTC	CASSPGTSFETQYF
TRBJ2-7	TRBV9	-	-	TGTGCCAGCAGCGTCGGCTATACAGTGGGATATGGCGAGCAGTACTTC	CASSVGYTVGYGEQYF
TRBJ2-7	TRBV4-1	-	many	TGCGCCAGCAGCCATACGGACAGCGAGCAGTACTTC	CASSHTDSEQYF
TRBJ1-6	TRBV7-8	-	few	TGTGCCAGCAGCTTACTGGAGAGCTCCTATAATTCACCCCTCCACTTT	CASSLLESSYNSPLHF
TRBJ2-1	TRBV20-1	-	-	TGCAGTGCTAGAGATGATCCATTTACCTCTATGGATGAGCAGTTCTTC	CSARDDPFTSMDEQFF